The 6 T cell receptor beta chains presented below share a single source sample, sequenced in a study of CD8 T cells in Susac syndrome. cDNA came from around 0.5 to 1 ug RNA primed by random hexamers. TCRdb called the immunoSEQ multiplex PCR reads again in MiXCR, with one record for every CDR3 protein. The repertoire has 180,000 or so distinct CDR3 sequences, around 96% of them found once; the top ten carry roughly 0.094%. The sample taken for sequencing was CD4+ T cells from PBMCs. All receptors derive from a human donor with multiple sclerosis.

J is TRBJ1-1 and V is TRBV12-3 or TRBV12-4; D possibly corresponds to TRBD1 (6 bases). CDR3 length equals 13 residues. Trimming stripped 3 bases from V and 6 bases from J, with 11 bases between. CDR3 nucleotides: TGTGCCAGCAGTTTTTTTGGGGGCGCTGAAGCTTTCTTT. It is translated as CASSFFGGAEAFF.

This chain connects TRBV11-2 to TRBJ2-7; no firm D call. Germline assignment: CDR1 SGHAT and CDR2 FQNNGV. The CDR3 has 17 residues. V was pared by 1 base and J by 0 bases, with 16 bases between. This chain's CDR3 is CASSLVVQALSSYEQYF. The CDR3 nucleotides are TGTGCCAGCAGCTTAGTAGTCCAGGCCCTATCCTCCTACGAGCAGTACTTC.

This rearrangement joins TRBV4-1 to TRBJ2-7, with 7 bases matching TRBD2. In germline, CDR1 is MGHRA, CDR2 YSYEKL. V gave up 4 bases and J gave up 3 bases; unmatched junction bases: 6. CDR3 size: 14 residues. The chain's CDR3 is CASSLEPGGYEQYF. The CDR3 nucleotides read TGCGCCAGCAGCCTAGAGCCGGGGGGCTACGAGCAGTACTTC.

This sequence joins TRBV18 and TRBJ1-2; 7 bases align to TRBD1. After removal of 4 bases from V and 7 bases from J, the junction contained 9 bases not matched to a gene. CDR3 length: 14 residues. CDR1 is KGHSH and CDR2 is LQKENI in the germline V gene. The CDR3 DNA follows: TGTGCCAGCTCACAGGACAGGTTCTACTTTGGCTACACCTTC. Protein product: CASSQDRFYFGYTF. Together with reference TRBV18 and TRBJ1-2, the CDR3 gives the full variable domain: NAGVMQNPRHLVRRRGQEARLRCSPMKGHSHVYWYRQLPEEGLKFMVYLQKENIIDESGMPKERFSAEFPKEGPSILRIQQVVRGDSAAYFCASSQDRFYFGYTFGSGTRLTVV.

The genes are TRBV24-1 and TRBJ2-3; D is undetermined. V dropped 5 bases and J dropped 1 base, with 12 bases sitting between them. Germline CDR1 reads KGHDR; CDR2 reads SFDVKD. There are 15 residues in the CDR3. For the CDR3, the DNA is TGTGCCACCAGTGGGGTTGTGGACGGCACAGATACGCAGTATTTT. Its protein product is CATSGVVDGTDTQYF.

The chain employs TRBV9 and TRBJ2-1; D ambiguous. From germline, CDR1 is SGDLS and CDR2 YYNGEE. The CDR3 consists of 12 residues. V lost 7 bases, J lost 7 bases, and 12 bases lay in between. The CDR3 nucleotides read TGTGCCAGCGGGGTCTTAAGGAATGAGCAGTTCTTC. It yields the protein CASGVLRNEQFF.